The clone carrying this T cell receptor beta chain was detected a few times. This entry comes from a study of T cell changes during pregnancy in multiple sclerosis. With 0 bases clipped from V and 5 bases from J, the junction kept 1 base outside the gene matches. Germline-derived CDR1 and CDR2 are SEHNR and FQNEAQ (reference sequence). The CDR3 contains 14 residues. TCRdb's copy holds only in-frame clones and misses some; the assay was immunoSEQ multiplex PCR. The sample holds about 71,000 clones, more than 90% seen once. The chain employs TRBV7-9 and TRBJ1-5, with 7 bases identical to TRBD1. This specimen consisted of peripheral blood, obtained in the third trimester of pregnancy. This receptor was identified in a female donor with multiple sclerosis, enrolled in a pregnancy study. The CDR3, as DNA: TGTGCCAGCAGCTTAGCCAGGGGGGATCAGCCCCAGCATTTT. Protein product: CASSLARGDQPQHF.